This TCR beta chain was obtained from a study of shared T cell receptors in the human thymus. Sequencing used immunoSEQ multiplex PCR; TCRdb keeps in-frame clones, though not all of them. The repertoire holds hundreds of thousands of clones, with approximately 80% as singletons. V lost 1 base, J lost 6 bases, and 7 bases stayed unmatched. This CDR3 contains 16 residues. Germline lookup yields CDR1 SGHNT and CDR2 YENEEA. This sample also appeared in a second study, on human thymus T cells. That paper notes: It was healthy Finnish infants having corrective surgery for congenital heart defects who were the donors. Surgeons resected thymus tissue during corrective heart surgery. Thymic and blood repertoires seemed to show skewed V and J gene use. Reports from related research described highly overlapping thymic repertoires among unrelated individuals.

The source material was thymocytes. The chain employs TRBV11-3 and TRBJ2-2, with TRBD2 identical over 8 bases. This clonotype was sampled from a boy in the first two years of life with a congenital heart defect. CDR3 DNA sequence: TGTGCCAGCAGCTTAGCTCTCCGGGAGGGTCCCGGGGAGCTGTTTTTT. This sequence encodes CASSLALREGPGELFF.